This T cell receptor (beta chain) was obtained from a study of shared clonotypes between healthy human individuals. In germline, CDR1 is SGHNT, CDR2 YENEEA. The V segment lost 1 base and the J segment 8 bases; nucleotides outside the gene matches: 11. This CDR3 spans 17 amino acids. Sequenced by immunoSEQ multiplex PCR; TCRdb stores in-frame clones only, minus some. The sample lists fewer than 550,000 clones, around 79% occurring once. The clonotype was recovered from a woman between 35 and 50 years old in good health. Some clones in this sample may be carry-over from other donors' samples. Sequencing was carried out using PBMCs. This rearrangement joins TRBV11-3 to TRBJ2-1; TRBD1 aligns across 10 bases. CDR3 sequence reads: CASSLGDRGKIGDEQFF. Written as DNA, the CDR3 is TGTGCCAGCAGCTTAGGGGACAGGGGCAAAATCGGCGATGAGCAGTTCTTC.